This T cell receptor beta chain came from a study of blood T cell repertoires in COVID-19. In the study overall: Samples representing acute and convalescent COVID-19 were sourced from the United States, Italy and Spain.

Sequencing was performed with immunoSEQ multiplex PCR; in TCRdb, only in-frame clones are kept and a portion is missing. The sample lists 300,000 to 400,000 clones, about 89% seen once, with over 2% in the top ten. The germline V gene has CDR1 LGHDT and CDR2 YNNKEL (reference sequence). CDR3 size: 12 residues. V was trimmed by 2 bases and J by 6 bases, leaving 5 bases between them. For this clone: Other DNA sequences in the same sample also yield this CDR3.

The sequence was obtained from a woman in her fifties or sixties with COVID-19, enrolled during active disease. The sequenced sample was peripheral blood. The rearrangement links TRBV3-1 (or the pseudogene TRBV3-2) to TRBJ2-1; D may be TRBD1 (5 bases). CDR3 nucleotide sequence: TGTGCCAGCAGCCAAAGGGGCAATGAGCAGTTCTTC. This gives the protein CASSQRGNEQFF.